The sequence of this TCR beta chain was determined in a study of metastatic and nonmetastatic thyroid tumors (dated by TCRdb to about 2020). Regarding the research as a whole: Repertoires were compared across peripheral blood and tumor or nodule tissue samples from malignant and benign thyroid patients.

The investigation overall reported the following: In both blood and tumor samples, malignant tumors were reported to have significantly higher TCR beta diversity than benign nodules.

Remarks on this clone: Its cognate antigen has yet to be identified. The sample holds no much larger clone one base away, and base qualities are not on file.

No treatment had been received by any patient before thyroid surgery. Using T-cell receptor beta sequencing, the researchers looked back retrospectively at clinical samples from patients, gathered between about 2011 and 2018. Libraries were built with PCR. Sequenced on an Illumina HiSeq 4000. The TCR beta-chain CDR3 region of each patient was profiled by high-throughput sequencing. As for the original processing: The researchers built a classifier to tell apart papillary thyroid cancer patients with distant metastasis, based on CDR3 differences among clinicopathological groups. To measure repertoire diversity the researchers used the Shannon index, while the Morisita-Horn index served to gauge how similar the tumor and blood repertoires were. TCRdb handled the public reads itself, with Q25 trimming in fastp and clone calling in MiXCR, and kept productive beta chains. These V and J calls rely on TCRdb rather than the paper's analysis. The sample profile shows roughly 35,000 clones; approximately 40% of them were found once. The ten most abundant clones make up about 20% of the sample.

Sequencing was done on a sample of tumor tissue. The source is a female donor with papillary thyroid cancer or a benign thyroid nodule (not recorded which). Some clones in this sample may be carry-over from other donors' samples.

The nucleotides read TGTGCCAGTAGTTTGGACTGGGGGCTGGGCAAAAACATTCAGTACTTC. Translated, it gives CASSLDWGLGKNIQYF. The chain was built from TRBV19 and TRBJ2-4; a tentative D call is TRBD1 (6 bases match). At the junction V is shortened by 5 bases and J by 3 bases, with 17 bases in between. The CDR3 sequence holds 16 residues, the cysteine and phenylalanine included. The kept DNA is CDR3 alone, 48 bases in frame from the first base. Via the germline V gene (reference sequence), CDR1 is LNHDA and CDR2 SQIVND.